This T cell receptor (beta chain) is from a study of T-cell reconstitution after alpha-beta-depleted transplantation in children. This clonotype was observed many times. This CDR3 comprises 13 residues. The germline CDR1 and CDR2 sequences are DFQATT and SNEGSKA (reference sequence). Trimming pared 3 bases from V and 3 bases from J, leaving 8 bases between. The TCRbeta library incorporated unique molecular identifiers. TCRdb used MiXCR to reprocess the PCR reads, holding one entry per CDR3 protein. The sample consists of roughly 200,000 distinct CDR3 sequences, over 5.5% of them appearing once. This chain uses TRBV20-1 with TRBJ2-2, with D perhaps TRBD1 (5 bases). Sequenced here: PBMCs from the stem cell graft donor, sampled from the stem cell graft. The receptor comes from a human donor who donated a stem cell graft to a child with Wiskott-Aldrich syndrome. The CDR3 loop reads CSASPRDTGELFF. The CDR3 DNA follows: TGCAGTGCTAGCCCCAGGGACACCGGGGAGCTGTTTTTT.